Listed below are T cell receptor beta chains from one sample, sequenced in a study of T-cell reconstitution after alpha-beta-depleted transplantation in children. TCRdb independently ran MiXCR on the PCR reads; one entry per CDR3 protein. The sample has around 500,000 distinct CDR3 sequences; around 12% are singletons. Sequenced here: PBMCs from the stem cell graft donor, sampled from the stem cell graft. These receptors were taken from a human donor who donated a stem cell graft to a child with combined immunodeficiency. The CDR3 runs from the conserved cysteine through the conserved F or W. Each record gives: V gene, D gene, clone size, J gene, CDR3 DNA, CDR3 protein. D genes are given only for firm matches. Expanded clones are given a class, and other clones once, few, many or no size at all.

>TRBV7-2|TRBD2|few|TRBJ2-7
TGTGCCAGCAGCTTGGGACTAGCGGGAGCCGGATTCGAGCAGTACTTC
CASSLGLAGAGFEQYF
>TRBV4-3|TRBD1|many|TRBJ2-3
TGCGCCAGCAGCCAAGCGGACAGGGCCGCAGATACGCAGTATTTT
CASSQADRAADTQYF
>TRBV10-3|NA|many|TRBJ2-5
TGTGCCATCAGTATGGACAGTGGAGGAGAGACCCAGTACTTC
CAISMDSGGETQYF
>TRBV20-1|NA|NA|TRBJ2-1
TGCAGTGCTAGGTGGCGGGACTCCTACAATGAGCAGTTCTTC
CSARWRDSYNEQFF
>TRBV7-2|NA|few|TRBJ1-1
TGTGCCAGCAGCTCGGTCGGAGGGGGACCCACTGAAGCTTTCTTT
CASSSVGGGPTEAFF
>TRBV6-2/TRBV6-3|NA|NA|TRBJ2-1
TGTGCCAGCAGTTACTCTTTTGGGAGCTCCTACAATGAGCAGTTCTTC
CASSYSFGSSYNEQFF
>TRBV6-5|TRBD1|few|TRBJ1-3
TGTGCCAGCAGTTACTCGGGGACAGGGGCTGGAAACACCATATATTTT
CASSYSGTGAGNTIYF
>TRBV4-1|NA|NA|TRBJ2-1
TGCGCCAGCAGCCAAGATCCGGGACTTTCGACGTGGGGTCCCAATGAGCAGTTCTTC
CASSQDPGLSTWGPNEQFF
>TRBV24-1|NA|few|TRBJ1-1
TGTGCCACCAGGCCGGAGGGTGGAAACACTGAAGCTTTCTTT
CATRPEGGNTEAFF
>TRBV19|NA|NA|TRBJ2-2
TGTGCCAGTAACACTAGGGGGCGGGGGAACACCGGGGAGCTGTTTTTT
CASNTRGRGNTGELFF
>TRBV12-5|NA|few|TRBJ1-5
TGTGCTAGTGGTTTGGACGGAGATCAGCCCCAGCATTTT
CASGLDGDQPQHF
>TRBV6-2/TRBV6-3|NA|NA|TRBJ2-1
TGTGCCAGCAGCCCGTTTTTGTATGAGCAGTTCTTC
CASSPFLYEQFF
>TRBV20-1|NA|NA|TRBJ2-7
TGCAGTGCTAGAGACATTATCTCCTACGAGCAGTACTTC
CSARDIISYEQYF
>TRBV4-2|NA|NA|TRBJ2-1
TGTGCCAGCAGCCAAGATGGGGCTAGCGCGTACAATGAGCAGTTCTTC
CASSQDGASAYNEQFF
>TRBV9|TRBD2|few|TRBJ2-1
TGTGCCAGCAGCGTAGAGCTAGCGGGAGTAGAGGAGCAGTTCTTC
CASSVELAGVEEQFF
>TRBV20-1|NA|few|TRBJ2-3
TGCAGTGCTTCAAGGGCACTGGACACGGGAGACCTAGGTGGCACAGATACGCAGTATTTT
CSASRALDTGDLGGTDTQYF
>TRBV10-3|NA|many|TRBJ1-2
TGTGCCATCAGCCCGGGACACAACCTTTATGGCTACACCTTC
CAISPGHNLYGYTF
>TRBV12-3/TRBV12-4|TRBD1|many|TRBJ1-1
TGTGCCAGCAGGGCACAGGGGAGGGGCAACACTGAAGCTTTCTTT
CASRAQGRGNTEAFF
>TRBV11-2|NA|NA|TRBJ2-1
TGTGCCAGCAGCTTAGTTTACAATGAGCTGTTCTTC
CASSLVYNELFF
>TRBV6-1|NA|few|TRBJ2-1
TGTGCCAGCAGTCGTTACCCAAACAATGAGCAGTTCTTC
CASSRYPNNEQFF
>TRBV5-5|TRBD1|few|TRBJ1-4
TGTGCCAGCAGCGAATGGACAGGGACGAGGGAAAAACTGTTTTTT
CASSEWTGTREKLFF
>TRBV6-1|NA|NA|TRBJ1-4
TGTGCCAGCAGACCCGGAAGGGGGGCAACTAATGAAAAACTGTTTTTT
CASRPGRGATNEKLFF